The T cell receptor beta chain described here comes from a study of lymphopenia after photon versus proton radiotherapy. Study-level results: A bigger post-nadir fall in TCR diversity correlated inversely with survival time in deceased patients. Relative stability marked proton patients; photon patients lost diversity and naive cells.

The table came from immunoSEQ multiplex PCR; TCRdb's copy has only in-frame clones and leaves some out. The table records approximately 3,000 clones, approximately 76% of them present only once. Worth noting for this clone: Its antigen is not identified.

This CDR3 region has 12 residues. V lost 0 bases and J 11 bases, leaving 13 bases between the germline ends. The germline V gene encodes CDR1 GTSNPN and CDR2 SVGIG (reference sequence). The specimen comprised peripheral blood, sampled from a patient treated with proton-based radiotherapy. This sequence was found in a man aged 80 or over with esophageal cancer. J is TRBJ1-1 and V is TRBV30; D is perhaps TRBD1 (5 bases). Written as DNA, the CDR3 is TGTGCCTGGAGTGTACGACAGTCGGGTGCTTTCTTT. Translated, it gives CAWSVRQSGAFF.